The 21 T cell receptor beta chains below come from one sample, sequenced in a study of T cells in Graves' hyperthyroidism and ophthalmopathy (dated 2019 in TCRdb). The library was obtained by multiplex PCR. Sequencing relied on an Illumina HiSeq 2000. Amplification of TCR beta CDR3 regions was carried out from RNA transcripts. The first round of RT-PCR for the TCR CDR3 was performed with the HTBI primer set and the Qiagen OneStep RT-PCR kit. The public reads were reanalyzed by TCRdb: fastp trimming at Q25, MiXCR alignment, in-frame beta chains only. Rows are combined by CDR3 protein, so each entry shows the most common genes and DNA. The sample data list more than 500,000 distinct CDR3 sequences, and around 15% of these were observed just once. The ten largest clones represent about 15% of the sample. The sequenced material came from blood. The receptors stem from a woman aged 40 to 50 with Graves' hyperthyroidism.

The chain joins TRBV6-2 or TRBV6-3 to TRBJ2-7; no definite D call. The CDR3 covers 12 residues. Per the germline V gene, CDR1 is MNHEY and CDR2 is SVGEGT. V was clipped by 5 bases and J by 6 bases, with 11 bases between them. For the CDR3, the DNA is TGTGCCAGCAGTCCCCAGGAGATCGAGCAGTACTTC. Encoded protein: CASSPQEIEQYF.

The table lists this clonotype with a few counts. The chain uses TRBV19 and TRBJ2-7; no firm D call. The V and J ends lost 1 base and 5 bases respectively, with 6 bases between them. This CDR3 is built from 12 residues. Germline V gene data show CDR1 as LNHDA and CDR2 as SQIVND (reference sequence). This chain's CDR3 is CASSIGDDEQYF. The CDR3 bases are TGTGCCAGTAGTATAGGAGACGACGAGCAGTACTTC.

This clonotype was found a few times. Since a much larger clone is just one base distant, this may be a read error. The V and J genes are TRBV28 and TRBJ2-7; D gene uncertain. The CDR3 covers 11 residues. Between the trimmed V and J ends, which lost 3 bases and 6 bases, there was a span of 6 bases. Germline V gene lookup returns CDR1 MDHEN and CDR2 SYDVKM. The CDR3 reads CASSFNCEQYF. CDR3 coding DNA: TGTGCCAGCAGTTTTAACTGCGAGCAGTACTTC.

This clonotype was seen many times. This chain connects TRBV7-9 to TRBJ1-1; D is unclear. The CDR3 has 13 residues. Trimming removed 8 bases from V and 2 bases from J, with 12 bases in between. Germline V CDR1 and CDR2: SEHNR, FQNEAQ (reference sequence). The CDR3 region has the DNA TGTGCCAGCTTGGACGGAGCAAACACTGAAGCTTTCTTT. Protein sequence: CASLDGANTEAFF. The full variable domain, completed using reference TRBV7-9 and TRBJ1-1, is DTGVSQNPRHKITKRGQNVTFRCDPISEHNRLYWYRQTLGQGPEFLTYFQNEAQLEKSRLLSDRFSAERPKGSFSTLEIQRTEQGDSAMYLCASLDGANTEAFFGQGTRLTVV.

This clonotype was counted at least ten times. J is TRBJ2-7 and V is TRBV30, with TRBD1 identical over 10 bases. The germline V gene encodes CDR1 GTSNPN and CDR2 SVGIG (reference sequence). The CDR3 runs to 13 residues. V shed 3 bases, J shed 5 bases, and the junction held 4 bases outside the gene matches. The CDR3 coding sequence is TGTGCCTGGAGCGCCGGACAGGGGGACGAGCAGTACTTC. Protein sequence: CAWSAGQGDEQYF.

This clonotype was observed many times. The V call is TRBV11-2, the J call TRBJ2-2, with D maybe TRBD1 (5 bases). The CDR3 length is 18 residues. Germline values: CDR1 SGHAT, CDR2 FQNNGV. V lost 2 bases and J 1 base, leaving 17 bases between the germline ends. CDR3 bases: TGTGCCAGCAGCTTATCAGCAGGGCCAGTAGTGAACACCGGGGAGCTGTTTTTT. Amino acid sequence: CASSLSAGPVVNTGELFF.

For this clonotype: A much larger clonotype is one base distant, so this may be a read error. The rearrangement uses TRBV28 and TRBJ1-4, with a tentative D call TRBD1 (5 bases). The germline CDR1 and CDR2 sequences are MDHEN and SYDVKM. The CDR3 consists of 16 residues. The CDR3 is CASCLFGQGDNEKLFF. CDR3 in DNA: TGTGCCAGCTGTTTATTCGGGCAGGGAGATAATGAAAAACTGTTTTTT.

This clonotype was found many times. The chain uses TRBV6-1 and TRBJ2-4, with D perhaps matching TRBD2 (7 bases). Looked up from germline, CDR1 is MNHNS and CDR2 is SASEGT. The CDR3 spans 16 residues. Deletions cut 3 bases from V and 0 bases from J, with 12 bases between. The CDR3 bases are TGTGCCAGCAGTGACGAGGGGGGGGGAGCCAAAAACATTCAGTACTTC. Protein sequence: CASSDEGGGAKNIQYF.

This sequence joins TRBV14 and TRBJ2-1, with a weak D call TRBD1 (6 bases). The CDR3 contains 15 residues. The germline V and J ends were trimmed by 4 bases and 5 bases, with 15 bases remaining between them. Germline CDR1 and CDR2: SGHDN and FVKESK. As DNA, the CDR3 is TGTGCCAGCAGCCCCCTGGGGGCCTCAAACAATGAGCAGTTCTTC. This gives the protein CASSPLGASNNEQFF.

This clonotype was recorded at least ten times. The chain has TRBV28 and TRBJ1-2; D unclear. Germline loops: CDR1 MDHEN, CDR2 SYDVKM. Trimming removed 2 bases at V and 7 bases at J, with 20 bases between. The CDR3 contains 16 residues. CDR3 in amino acids: CASSLKSPPAFRGYTF. For the CDR3, the DNA is TGTGCCAGCAGTTTAAAGAGCCCCCCCGCTTTTCGTGGCTACACCTTC.

As concerns this clonotype: In this CDR3 the conserved last residue, phenylalanine or tryptophan, is missing, so a read error is likely. V and J are TRBV19 and TRBJ1-1; perhaps TRBD1 as D (6 bases). Trimming shortened V by 3 bases and J by 5 bases, and 13 bases separated the two germline ends. Germline-derived CDR1 and CDR2 are LNHDA and SQIVND (reference sequence). CDR3 length: 14 residues. The CDR3 DNA reads as TGTGCCAGTAGTATTAGTGGGGGCGCGACTGAAGCTTTCGTT. It specifies CASSISGGATEAFV.

This clonotype was seen many times. V and J are TRBV5-1 and TRBJ2-5; tentatively, D is TRBD1 or TRBD2 (6 bases each). V lost 3 bases to trimming and J lost 2 bases, with 20 bases between them. The CDR3 sequence is 17 residues long. In germline, CDR1 is SGHRS, CDR2 YFSETQ. CDR3 sequence reads: CASSWGGGQGFQETQYF. The CDR3 DNA reads TGCGCCAGCAGCTGGGGAGGTGGTCAGGGGTTTCAAGAGACCCAGTACTTC.

This sequence joins TRBV2 and TRBJ1-5; a possible D gene is TRBD1 (6 bases). CDR1 and CDR2 from the germline V gene are SNHLY and FYNNEI. The CDR3 totals 16 residues. Trimming shortened V by 7 bases and J by 2 bases, and 18 bases separated the two germline ends. As DNA, the CDR3 is TGTGCCAGCACCTACAGGACAGTTCTTGGCAATCAGCCCCAGCATTTT. As protein: CASTYRTVLGNQPQHF.

This clonotype has ten or more counts. The gene calls are TRBV5-4 and TRBJ2-3; 13 bases line up with TRBD2. This CDR3 contains 18 residues. Germline trimming cut 0 bases from V and 5 bases from J; bases unmatched to any gene: 9. CDR1 is SGHNT and CDR2 is YYREEE in the germline V gene (reference sequence). In nucleotides, the CDR3 is TGTGCCAGCAGCTTGGCCTTCACTAGCGGGAGGGCCATAGATACGCAGTATTTT. Residues: CASSLAFTSGRAIDTQYF.

The CDR3 DNA follows: TGTGCCATCAGTCCTATGCCGGGACAGGGGATATTTACTGAAGCTTTCTTT. This codes for CAISPMPGQGIFTEAFF. The chain is built from TRBV10-3 and TRBJ1-1; 10 nucleotides agree with TRBD1. This CDR3 comprises 17 residues. V dropped 5 bases and J dropped 5; count of bases not matched to a gene: 14. Looked up from germline, CDR1 is ENHRY and CDR2 is SYGVKD.

The J gene is TRBJ2-5, the V gene TRBV28, with TRBD2 matching 15 bases. In germline, CDR1 is MDHEN, CDR2 SYDVKM. This CDR3 has 16 amino acids. With V trimmed by 6 bases and J by 1 base, 3 bases remained unmatched. The DNA of the CDR3 is TGTGCCAGCAGCTCGGGACTAGCGGGAGGCCAAGAGACCCAGTACTTC. Its translation: CASSSGLAGGQETQYF.

The V and J genes are TRBV30 and TRBJ2-1, with D unresolved. Germline values: CDR1 GTSNPN, CDR2 SVGIG (reference sequence). V was shortened by 4 bases and J by 2 bases, with 12 bases between the two germline ends. There are 14 residues in the CDR3. Here the CDR3 reads CAWTIAATYNEQFF. The DNA for the CDR3 is TGTGCCTGGACTATAGCCGCGACCTACAATGAGCAGTTCTTC.

V is TRBV3-1 and J is TRBJ2-3, with 10 bases lining up with TRBD1. Germline trimming cut 6 bases from V and 2 bases from J; bases unmatched to any gene: 11. Germline V CDR1 and CDR2: LGHDT, YNNKEL (reference sequence). This CDR3 contains 17 residues. Here the CDR3 DNA reads TGTGCCAGCAGGGAGACAGGGGGCGAAGCATCCACAGATACGCAGTATTTT. It specifies CASRETGGEASTDTQYF.

This clonotype has ten or more counts. The chain uses TRBV30 and TRBJ2-7, with no clear D. From germline, CDR1 is GTSNPN and CDR2 SVGIG (reference sequence). Trimming stripped 4 bases from V and 2 bases from J, with 18 bases between. The CDR3 has 15 residues. The CDR3 loop is CAWKGRLARPYEQYF. The CDR3 DNA follows: TGTGCCTGGAAGGGCAGACTTGCTAGACCCTACGAGCAGTACTTC.

This clonotype was observed many times. This chain connects TRBV7-9 to TRBJ2-3; 10 positions agree with TRBD2. Per the germline V gene, CDR1 is SEHNR and CDR2 is FQNEAQ (reference sequence). V shed 6 bases, J shed 2 bases, and the junction held 8 bases outside the gene matches. This CDR3 contains 16 residues. The CDR3 DNA sequence: TGTGCCAGCAGTGCTAAGCGGGAGGGCCCCACAGATACGCAGTATTTT. Protein: CASSAKREGPTDTQYF. Full variable domain (rest looked up from reference TRBV7-9 and TRBJ2-3): DTGVSQNPRHKITKRGQNVTFRCDPISEHNRLYWYRQTLGQGPEFLTYFQNEAQLEKSRLLSDRFSAERPKGSFSTLEIQRTEQGDSAMYLCASSAKREGPTDTQYFGPGTRLTVL.

The chain recombines TRBV29-1 with TRBJ2-7; D ambiguous. The V gene lost 2 bases and the J gene lost 9 bases, with 11 bases spanning the gap. Per the germline V gene, CDR1 is SQVTM and CDR2 is ANQGSEA. The CDR3 totals 11 residues. CDR3 protein: CSVERWERQYF. The DNA of the CDR3 is TGCAGCGTTGAAAGATGGGAAAGGCAGTACTTC.